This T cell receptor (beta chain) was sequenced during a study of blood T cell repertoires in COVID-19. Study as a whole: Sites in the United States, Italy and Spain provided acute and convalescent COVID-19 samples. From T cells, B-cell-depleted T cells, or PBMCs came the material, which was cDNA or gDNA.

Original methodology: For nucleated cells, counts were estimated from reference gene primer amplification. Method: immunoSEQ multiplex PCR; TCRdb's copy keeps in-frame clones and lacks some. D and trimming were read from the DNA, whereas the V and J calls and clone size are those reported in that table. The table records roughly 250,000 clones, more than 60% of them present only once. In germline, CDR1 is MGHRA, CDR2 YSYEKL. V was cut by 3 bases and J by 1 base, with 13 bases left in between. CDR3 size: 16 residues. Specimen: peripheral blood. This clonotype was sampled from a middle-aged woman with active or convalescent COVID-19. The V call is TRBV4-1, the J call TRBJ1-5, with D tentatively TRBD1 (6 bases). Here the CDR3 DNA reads TGCGCCAGCAGCCAGGGAAGGGGGATGAGCAATCAGCCCCAGCATTTT. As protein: CASSQGRGMSNQPQHF.